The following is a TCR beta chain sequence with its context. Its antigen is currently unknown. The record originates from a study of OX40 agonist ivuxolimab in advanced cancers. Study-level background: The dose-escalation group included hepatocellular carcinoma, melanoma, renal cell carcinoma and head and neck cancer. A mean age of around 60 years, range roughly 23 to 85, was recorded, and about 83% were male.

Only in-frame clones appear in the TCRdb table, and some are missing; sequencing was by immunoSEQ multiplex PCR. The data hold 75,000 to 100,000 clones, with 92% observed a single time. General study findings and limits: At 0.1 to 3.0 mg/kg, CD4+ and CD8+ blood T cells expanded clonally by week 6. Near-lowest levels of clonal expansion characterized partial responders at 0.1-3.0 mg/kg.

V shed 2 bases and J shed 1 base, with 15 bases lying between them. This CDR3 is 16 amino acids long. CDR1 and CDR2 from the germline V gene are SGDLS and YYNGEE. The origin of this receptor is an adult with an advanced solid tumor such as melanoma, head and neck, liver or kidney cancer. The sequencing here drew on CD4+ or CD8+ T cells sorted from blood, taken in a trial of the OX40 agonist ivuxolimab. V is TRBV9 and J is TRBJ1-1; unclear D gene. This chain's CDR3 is CASSVLVSGENTEAFF. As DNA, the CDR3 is TGTGCCAGCAGCGTTCTTGTATCTGGGGAGAACACTGAAGCTTTCTTT.